The rows below give T cell receptor beta chains drawn from one sample of a study of control samples from healthy donors and cancer patients. The method was immunoSEQ multiplex PCR; TCRdb's version includes in-frame clones alone and lacks a portion of them. The sample has 130,000 to 150,000 clones, just under 95% seen once. Sample: PBMCs. These receptors all stem from a man aged 55-75 years with colorectal cancer. Both conserved end residues are part of each CDR3. The D gene is left open where the match is weak. Clone size is shown for a subset of rows, as once, few, many or a class of expanded clone.

abundance	v_gene	j_gene	d_gene	CDR3nt	CDR3aa
once	TRBV2	TRBJ1-3	NA	TGTGCCAGCAGGTTCACAGCTACTGGAAACACCATATATTTT	CASRFTATGNTIYF
once	TRBV6-5	TRBJ2-1	TRBD1	TGTGCCAGCAGTTACCCGGCGACAGGGGAGCAGTTCTTC	CASSYPATGEQFF
NA	TRBV5-1	TRBJ2-3	TRBD2	TGCGCCAGCAGCCCGGGACTAGCGGGTACTTCGGGCACAGATACGCAGTATTTT	CASSPGLAGTSGTDTQYF
NA	TRBV6-2/TRBV6-3	TRBJ1-4	NA	TGTGCCAGCAGCTCGGGGGGACGCCCAAATGAAAAACTGTTTTTT	CASSSGGRPNEKLFF
NA	TRBV2	TRBJ1-4	NA	TGTGCCAGCAAGGCGGGGGTCCCTAATGAAAAACTGTTTTTT	CASKAGVPNEKLFF
NA	TRBV27	TRBJ2-5	TRBD2	TGTGCCAGCAGGGGACTAGCGGGGTTGGAGACCCAGTACTTC	CASRGLAGLETQYF
NA	TRBV20-1	TRBJ2-3	NA	TGCAGTGCTAGAGTGGATACGCAGTATTTT	CSARVDTQYF
once	TRBV25-1	TRBJ2-7	NA	TGTGCCAGCAGTGAACCCGGGGGCGTCTCCTACGAGCAGTACTTC	CASSEPGGVSYEQYF
few	TRBV7-2	TRBJ2-3	NA	TGTGCCAGCAGCTTAGGGGTCGAACAGGTAACAGATACGCAGTATTTT	CASSLGVEQVTDTQYF
NA	TRBV6-5	TRBJ1-3	NA	TGTGCCAGCAGTCGACAGACCTCCTCTGGAAACACCATATATTTT	CASSRQTSSGNTIYF
NA	TRBV2	TRBJ2-5	TRBD2	TGTGCCAGCTCTAGCGGGGGGGCCGGGCAAGAGACCCAGTACTTC	CASSSGGAGQETQYF
NA	TRBV6-2/TRBV6-3	TRBJ2-5	NA	TGTGCCAGCAGTTACTCCCAGAGAGAGACCCAGTACTTC	CASSYSQRETQYF
NA	TRBV6-2/TRBV6-3	TRBJ2-7	NA	TGTGCCAGCAGCCGGACCTACGAGCAGTACTTC	CASSRTYEQYF
NA	TRBV5-1	TRBJ2-6	NA	TGCGCCAGCAGCTTGGCGGCTATCTCTGGGGCCAACGTCCTGACTTTC	CASSLAAISGANVLTF
NA	TRBV7-9	TRBJ1-5	TRBD1	TGTGCCAGCAGCCCTCTAGGGGGCACTCAGCCCCAGCATTTT	CASSPLGGTQPQHF
NA	TRBV5-1	TRBJ1-6	NA	TGCGCCAGCAGCTTGGCAGGGAATTCACCCCTCCACTTT	CASSLAGNSPLHF
NA	TRBV5-4	TRBJ2-3	TRBD2	TGTGCCAGCAGCTTGGGCGGGGGGGCCGCAGATACGCAGTATTTT	CASSLGGGAADTQYF
NA	TRBV10-3	TRBJ1-2	NA	TGTGCCATCAGCGGACAGTCTAATGGCTACACCTTC	CAISGQSNGYTF
few	TRBV5-6	TRBJ1-1	NA	TGTGCCAGCAGCGCCCTTTACGAAGGCACTGAAGCTTTCTTT	CASSALYEGTEAFF
NA	TRBV5-1	TRBJ1-4	NA	TGCGCCAGCTCCCCCCGAGGGGGTATTGCAACTAATGAAAAACTGTTTTTT	CASSPRGGIATNEKLFF
NA	TRBV6-6	TRBJ2-3	NA	TGTGCCAGCAGACCCCAGACGGCGGAAAGCACAGATACGCAGTATTTT	CASRPQTAESTDTQYF